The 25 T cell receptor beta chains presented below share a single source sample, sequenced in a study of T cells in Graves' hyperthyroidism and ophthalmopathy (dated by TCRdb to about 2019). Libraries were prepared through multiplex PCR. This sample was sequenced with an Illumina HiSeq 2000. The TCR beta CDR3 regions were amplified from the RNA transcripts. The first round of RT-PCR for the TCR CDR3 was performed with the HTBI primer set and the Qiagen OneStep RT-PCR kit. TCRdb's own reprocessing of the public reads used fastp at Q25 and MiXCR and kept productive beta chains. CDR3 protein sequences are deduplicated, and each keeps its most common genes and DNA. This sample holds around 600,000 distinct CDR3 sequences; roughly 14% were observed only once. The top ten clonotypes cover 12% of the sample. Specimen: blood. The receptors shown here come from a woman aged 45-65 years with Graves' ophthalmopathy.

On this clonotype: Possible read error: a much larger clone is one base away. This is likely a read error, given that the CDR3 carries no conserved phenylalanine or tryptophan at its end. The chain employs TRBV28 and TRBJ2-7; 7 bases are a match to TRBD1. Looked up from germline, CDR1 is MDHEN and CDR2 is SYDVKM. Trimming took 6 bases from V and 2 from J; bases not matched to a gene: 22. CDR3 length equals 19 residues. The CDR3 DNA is TGTGCCAGCAGGGAGGACAGGCAATGGCGTTTTTCCAACCCCTACGAGCAGTACCTC. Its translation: CASREDRQWRFSNPYEQYL.

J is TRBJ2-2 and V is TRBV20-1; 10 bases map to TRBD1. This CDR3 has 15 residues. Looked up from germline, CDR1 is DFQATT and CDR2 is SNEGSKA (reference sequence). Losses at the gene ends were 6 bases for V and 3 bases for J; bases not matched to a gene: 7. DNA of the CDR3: TGCAGTGCGATAACCGGGACAGGGGACACCGGGGAGCTGTTTTTT. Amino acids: CSAITGTGDTGELFF.

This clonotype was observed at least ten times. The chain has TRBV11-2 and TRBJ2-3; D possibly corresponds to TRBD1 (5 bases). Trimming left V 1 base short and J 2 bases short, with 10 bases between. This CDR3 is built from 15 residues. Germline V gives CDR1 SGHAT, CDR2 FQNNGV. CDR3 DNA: TGTGCCAGCAGCTTAGGACAGACTTTCACAGATACGCAGTATTTT. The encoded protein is CASSLGQTFTDTQYF.

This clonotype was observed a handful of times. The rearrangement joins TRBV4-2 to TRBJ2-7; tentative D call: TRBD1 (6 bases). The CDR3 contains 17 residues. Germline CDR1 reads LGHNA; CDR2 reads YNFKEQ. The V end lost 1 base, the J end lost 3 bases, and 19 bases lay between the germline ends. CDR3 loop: CASSQGLTGHANYEQYF. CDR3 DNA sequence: TGTGCCAGCAGCCAAGGTCTAACGGGACACGCTAACTACGAGCAGTACTTC.

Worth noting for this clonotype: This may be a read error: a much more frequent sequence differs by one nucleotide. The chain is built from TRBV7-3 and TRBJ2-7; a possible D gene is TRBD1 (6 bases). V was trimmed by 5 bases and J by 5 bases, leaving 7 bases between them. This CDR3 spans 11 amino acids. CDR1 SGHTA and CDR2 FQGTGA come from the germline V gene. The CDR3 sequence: CASSAGDEQYF. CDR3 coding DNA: TGTGCCAGCAGCGCAGGGGACGAGCAGTACTTC.

This CDR3 is CASSGGRLRDLSGANVLTF. The CDR3 bases are TGTGCCAGCAGCGGGGGTCGCTTACGGGATCTCTCTGGGGCCAACGTCCTGACTTTC. The gene calls are TRBV5-5 and TRBJ2-6; possibly TRBD1 or TRBD2 for D (5 bases each). V lost 4 bases and J 0 bases, leaving 20 bases between the germline ends. CDR1 and CDR2 from the germline V gene are SGHKS and YYEKEE (reference sequence). The CDR3 runs 19 residues.

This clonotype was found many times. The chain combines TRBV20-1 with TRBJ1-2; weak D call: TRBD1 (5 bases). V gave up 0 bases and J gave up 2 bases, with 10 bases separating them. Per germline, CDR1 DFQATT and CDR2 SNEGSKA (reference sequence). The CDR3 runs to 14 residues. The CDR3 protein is CSARDWGGNYGYTF. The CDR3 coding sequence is TGCAGTGCTAGAGATTGGGGGGGAAACTATGGCTACACCTTC.

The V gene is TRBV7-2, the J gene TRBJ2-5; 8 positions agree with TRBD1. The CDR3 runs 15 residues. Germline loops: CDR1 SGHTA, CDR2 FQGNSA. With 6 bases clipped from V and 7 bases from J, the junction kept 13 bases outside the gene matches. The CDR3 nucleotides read TGTGCCAGCAGTCCAGGGGGCGTCCTCTGGGTGACCCAGTACTTC. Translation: CASSPGGVLWVTQYF.

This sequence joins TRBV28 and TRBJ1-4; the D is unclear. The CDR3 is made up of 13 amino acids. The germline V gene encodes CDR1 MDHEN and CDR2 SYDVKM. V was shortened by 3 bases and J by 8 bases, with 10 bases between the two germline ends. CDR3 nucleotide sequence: TGTGCCAGCAGTTTCCGGTTGTGGGAAAAACTGTTTTTT. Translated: CASSFRLWEKLFF.

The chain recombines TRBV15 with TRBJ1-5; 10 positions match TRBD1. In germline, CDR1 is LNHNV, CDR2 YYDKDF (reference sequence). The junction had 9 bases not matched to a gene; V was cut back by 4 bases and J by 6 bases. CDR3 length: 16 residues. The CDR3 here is CATSTRDRGFRQPQHF. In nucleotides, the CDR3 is TGTGCCACCAGCACACGGGACAGGGGATTCCGTCAGCCCCAGCATTTT.

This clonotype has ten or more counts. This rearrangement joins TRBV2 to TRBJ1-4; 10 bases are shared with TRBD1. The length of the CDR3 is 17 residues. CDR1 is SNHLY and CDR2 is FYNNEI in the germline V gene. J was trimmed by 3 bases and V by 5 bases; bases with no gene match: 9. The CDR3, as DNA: TGTGCCAGCAGTAAACCTCCGGGACAGGGGTCTAATGAAAAACTGTTTTTT. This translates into CASSKPPGQGSNEKLFF.

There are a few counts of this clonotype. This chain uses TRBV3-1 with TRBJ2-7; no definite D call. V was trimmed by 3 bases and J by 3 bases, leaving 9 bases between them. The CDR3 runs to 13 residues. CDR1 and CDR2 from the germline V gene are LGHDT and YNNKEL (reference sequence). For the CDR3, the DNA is TGTGCCAGCAGCCATGATCAAGACTACGAGCAGTACTTC. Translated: CASSHDQDYEQYF.

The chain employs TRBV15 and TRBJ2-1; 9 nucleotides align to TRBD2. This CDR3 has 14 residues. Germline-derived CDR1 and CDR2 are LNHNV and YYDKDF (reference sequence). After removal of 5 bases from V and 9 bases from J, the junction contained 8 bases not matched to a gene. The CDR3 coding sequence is TGTGCCACCAGCGACTCTAGCGGGACATTTGAGCAGTTCTTC. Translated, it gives CATSDSSGTFEQFF.

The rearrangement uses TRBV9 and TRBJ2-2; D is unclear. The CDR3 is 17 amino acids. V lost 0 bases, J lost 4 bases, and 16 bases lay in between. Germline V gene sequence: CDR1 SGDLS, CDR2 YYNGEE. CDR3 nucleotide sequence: TGTGCCAGCAGCGTAGCCCTCCACCCCATTGGCACCGGGGAGCTGTTTTTT. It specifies CASSVALHPIGTGELFF.

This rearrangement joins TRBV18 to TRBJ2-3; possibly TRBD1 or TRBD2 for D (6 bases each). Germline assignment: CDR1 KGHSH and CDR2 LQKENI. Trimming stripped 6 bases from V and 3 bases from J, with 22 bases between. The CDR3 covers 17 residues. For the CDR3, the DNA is TGTGCCAGCTCTCGCTCCCGGAGGGGGAGTAGAACAGATACGCAGTATTTT. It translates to CASSRSRRGSRTDTQYF.

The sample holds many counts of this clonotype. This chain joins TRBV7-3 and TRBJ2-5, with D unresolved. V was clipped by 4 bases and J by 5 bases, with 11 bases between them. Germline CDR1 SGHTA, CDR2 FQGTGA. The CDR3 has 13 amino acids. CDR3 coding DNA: TGTGCCAGCAGCTCACGGCGGCACGAGACCCAGTACTTC. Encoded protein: CASSSRRHETQYF. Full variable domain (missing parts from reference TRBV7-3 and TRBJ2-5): GAGVSQTPSNKVTEKGKYVELRCDPISGHTALYWYRQSLGQGPEFLIYFQGTGAADDSGLPNDRFFAVRPEGSVSTLKIQRTERGDSAVYLCASSSRRHETQYFGPGTRLLVL.

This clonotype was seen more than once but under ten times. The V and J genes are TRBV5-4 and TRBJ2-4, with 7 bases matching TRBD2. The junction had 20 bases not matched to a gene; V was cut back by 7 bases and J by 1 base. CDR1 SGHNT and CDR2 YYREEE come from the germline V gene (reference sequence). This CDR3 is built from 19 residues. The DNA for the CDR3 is TGTGCCAGCGGTTTGAGGCCTAGCGGATGGGCTAACGCCAAAAACATTCAGTACTTC. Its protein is CASGLRPSGWANAKNIQYF. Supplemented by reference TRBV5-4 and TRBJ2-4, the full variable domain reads ETGVTQSPTHLIKTRGQQVTLRCSSQSGHNTVSWYQQALGQGPQFIFQYYREEENGRGNFPPRFSGLQFPNYSSELNVNALELDDSALYLCASGLRPSGWANAKNIQYFGAGTRLSVL.

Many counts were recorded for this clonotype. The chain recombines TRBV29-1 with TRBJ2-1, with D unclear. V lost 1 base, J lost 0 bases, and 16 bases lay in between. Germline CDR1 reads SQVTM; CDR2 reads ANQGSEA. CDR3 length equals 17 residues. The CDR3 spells CSVEGLEAPDSYNEQFF. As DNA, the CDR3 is TGCAGCGTTGAAGGATTAGAAGCTCCTGACTCCTACAATGAGCAGTTCTTC.

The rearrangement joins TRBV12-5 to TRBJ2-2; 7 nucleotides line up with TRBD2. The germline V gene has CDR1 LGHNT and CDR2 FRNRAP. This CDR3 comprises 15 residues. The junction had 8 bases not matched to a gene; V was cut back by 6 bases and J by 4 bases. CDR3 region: CASGPRSGGTGELFF. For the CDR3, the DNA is TGTGCTAGTGGACCCAGGTCGGGGGGCACCGGGGAGCTGTTTTTT.

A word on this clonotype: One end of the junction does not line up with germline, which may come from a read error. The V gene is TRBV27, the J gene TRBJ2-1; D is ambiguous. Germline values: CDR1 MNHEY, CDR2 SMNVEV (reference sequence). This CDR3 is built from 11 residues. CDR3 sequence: CASSLYNEQSF. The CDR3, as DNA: TGTGCCAGCAGTTTATATAATGAGCAGTCCTTC.

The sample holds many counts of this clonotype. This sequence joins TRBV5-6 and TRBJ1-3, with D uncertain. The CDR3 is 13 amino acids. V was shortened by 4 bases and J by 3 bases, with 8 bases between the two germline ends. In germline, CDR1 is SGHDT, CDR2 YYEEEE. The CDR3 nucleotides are TGTGCCAGCAGCCTCACCGGTGGAAACACCATATATTTT. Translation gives CASSLTGGNTIYF.

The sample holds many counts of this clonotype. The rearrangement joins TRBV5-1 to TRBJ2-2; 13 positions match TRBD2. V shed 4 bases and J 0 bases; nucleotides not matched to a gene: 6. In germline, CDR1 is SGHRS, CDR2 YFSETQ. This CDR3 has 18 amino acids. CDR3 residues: CASSRGLAGNPNTGELFF. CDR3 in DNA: TGCGCCAGCAGCAGGGGACTAGCGGGGAACCCGAACACCGGGGAGCTGTTTTTT.

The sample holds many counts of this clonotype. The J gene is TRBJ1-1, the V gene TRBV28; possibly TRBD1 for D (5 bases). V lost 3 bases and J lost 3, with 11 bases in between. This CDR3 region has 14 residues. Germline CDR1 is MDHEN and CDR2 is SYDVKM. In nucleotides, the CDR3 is TGTGCCAGCAGTTTGCTTGAGGGACACACTGAAGCTTTCTTT. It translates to CASSLLEGHTEAFF.

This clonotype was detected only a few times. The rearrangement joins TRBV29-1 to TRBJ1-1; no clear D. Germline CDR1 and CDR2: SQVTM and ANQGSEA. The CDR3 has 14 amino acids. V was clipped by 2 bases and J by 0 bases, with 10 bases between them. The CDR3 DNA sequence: TGCAGCGTTGAACGGGTTCTGATGAACACTGAAGCTTTCTTT. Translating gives CSVERVLMNTEAFF. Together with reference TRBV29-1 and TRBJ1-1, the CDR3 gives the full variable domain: SAVISQKPSRDICQRGTSLTIQCQVDSQVTMMFWYRQQPGQSLTLIATANQGSEATYESGFVIDKFPISRPNLTFSTLTVSNMSPEDSSIYLCSVERVLMNTEAFFGQGTRLTVV.

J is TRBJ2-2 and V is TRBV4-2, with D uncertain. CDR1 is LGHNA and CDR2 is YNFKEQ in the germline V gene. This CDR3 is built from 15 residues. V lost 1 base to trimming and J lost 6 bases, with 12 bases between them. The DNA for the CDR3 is TGTGCCAGCAGCCAAGGGGCTTCGGCTGCCGGGGAGCTGTTTTTT. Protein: CASSQGASAAGELFF.